This TCR beta chain appears in the sequencing data of a study of vaccination effects on CD4 cells after COVID-19. Study observations and caveats: Infection-derived and vaccine-derived clones contracted markedly late after vaccination.

This CDR3 is 15 amino acids long. Germline CDR1 reads LNHDA; CDR2 reads SQIVND (reference sequence). With 9 bases clipped from V and 1 base from J, the junction kept 3 bases outside the gene matches. Comment on this clone: Its specificity is unknown.

Profiling relied on immunoSEQ multiplex PCR, and the TCRdb table lists in-frame clones only, not all of them. In the table there are about 71,000 clones, about 65% of which are singletons. Before any sequencing was done, the ViraFEST assay used viral peptide pools to expand antigen-specific CD4+ T cells. Having been cultured for 10 days, the cells underwent CD4+ T cell isolation. Nucleocapsid antibodies stayed negative before and after vaccination, showing no earlier SARS-CoV-2 infection. With 8.5 to 10 ug/ml peptides and roughly 11 IU/ml IL-2, over 1.5 million PBMC per well were cultured. The clonotype comes from a human donor who received a COVID-19 vaccine. The sample here was CD4+ T cells from PBMCs cultured with HCoV-OC43 spike peptides, taken before COVID-19 vaccination. Subset defined: HCoV-OC43 spike overlapping peptide pool stimulation. This chain joins TRBV19 and TRBJ2-6; 10 bases fit TRBD1. The CDR3 loop reads CASGTGVSGANVLTF. The CDR3 DNA is TGTGCCAGCGGGACAGGGGTGTCTGGGGCCAACGTCCTGACTTTC.